What follows describes a single TCR beta chain. Ten or more counts support this clonotype. There is no known antigen for this receptor. No base quality values were provided; no much bigger clone lies one nucleotide off. The library was produced with 5' RACE. Sequencing instrument: Illumina HiSeq 2000. Template switching added a universal primer binding site, and the final cDNA carried a unique molecular identifier that allowed TCR cDNA molecules to be counted accurately. Specific primers in the conserved constant-segment region were used to synthesize first-strand cDNA for the TCR alpha and beta chains. To control for contamination, each cDNA library was double barcoded with a SMART-Mk sample barcode plus Illumina barcodes. TruSeq adapter sequences and Illumina sample barcodes were added in two successive PCR steps. Sequencing of the TCR alpha and beta cDNA libraries was done on the Illumina HiSeq platform using custom primers. Regarding the original processing steps: Unique molecular identifiers were extracted from raw reads with MiGEC, and CDR3 positions were determined with MiXCR. Recombination models were inferred per individual with the repgenHMM and IGoR tools using an EM algorithm. Shared clonotypes were analyzed with the tcR package in R, and sharing was normalized by the product of cloneset sizes. Out-of-frame nonproductive sequences were analyzed to study raw recombination free of thymic and clonal selection effects. TCRdb handled the public reads itself, with Q25 trimming in fastp and clone calling in MiXCR, and kept productive beta chains. Rows with one shared CDR3 protein collapse into an entry with the most common genes and DNA. The V and J calls, along with clone size, are taken from TCRdb and not from the paper's own processing. The table for this sample lists 520,000 or so distinct CDR3 sequences; roughly 21% of them were counted only once. 0.8% to 1% of the sample is taken by the ten largest.

All donors were healthy Caucasians. Three pairs of female monozygotic twins, all aged roughly 18 to 30 years, made up the twin cohort. Positive isolation kits from Invitrogen were used to isolate CD4+ and CD8+ T cell populations. For CDR1 and CDR2, the germline V gene lists SGHTA and FQGNSA. Compared with germline, V lacks 5 bases and J lacks 6 bases; bases without a gene match: 3. There are 13 amino acids in the CDR3, from cysteine to phenylalanine inclusive. The retained sequence is limited to the CDR3, 39 bases, with the frame set at the first base. The data were obtained in a study of identical twins (dated by TCRdb to the mid-2010s). With respect to the entire study: To test whether fetal clonotypes persist, the study used deep sequencing on TCR alpha and beta repertoires from monozygotic twins, unrelated adults of various ages, and cord blood. To rule out contamination, the twin experiments were replicated at different times with different library preparation protocols.

Here is what the overall study found, with its caveats: Compared with coincidental sharing between unrelated individuals, out-of-frame TCR alpha sequences shared between twins showed an excess of sequences with low generation probability. Conclusions relied on cross-sectional statistical analysis, since the same donors could not be followed over many years. In monozygotic twins, out-of-frame TCR alpha sharing was systematically underestimated by recombination models, although the models agreed with sharing between unrelated individuals. Invariant T cells such as MAIT and iNKT could partly confound zero-insertion analyses, although diverse VJ usage argued against such confounding for most clonotypes. In beta out-of-frame sequences, excess twin sharing was weaker, because having fewer shared sequences lowered the signal-to-noise ratio. Fewer insertions were carried by abundant cord blood beta clonotypes, a similar but weaker trend appeared in young adult naive repertoires, and no such trend appeared in memory repertoires.

This same sample was also part of a study on T cells expressing NK-cell markers. As the second publication notes: Under 10 donors provided sorted CD3+CD56+NKG2C+, CD3+CD56+NKG2C- and CD3+CD56-NKG2C+ T-cell subsets, whose TCR beta-chain repertoires were profiled. Among the eight sequenced donors, seven were HCMV-seropositive and one was HCMV-seronegative. To restrict sorting to alphabetaTCR-expressing T cells, an anti-gammadeltaTCR antibody was added in several experiments. In roughly 6 donors, the dominant CD3+CD56+NKG2C+ clonotypes ranked among the top 10 CD8+ clonotypes, making up about 1.0-7.5% of CD8+ T cells. Those dominant clonotypes were again the most abundant among CD3+CD56-NKG2C+ cells in a few donors, at about 25-60.1%. Whether the expanded NKG2C-expressing T cell clones were specific for HCMV antigens remained unclear. All eight donors whose samples were sequenced were randomly selected healthy volunteers, three of them men and five women. To determine HCMV serostatus, a commercial ELISA kit was used to detect HCMV-specific IgG in serum. Reads were demultiplexed and grouped by UMI with MIGEC, and clonotypes were assembled and quantified with MiTCR. To exclude erroneous sequences, only TCR cDNA sequences supported by at least two reads were retained. Downstream repertoire analysis used the tcR package, and clonotypes were matched across fractions by CDR3 nucleotide sequence plus V segment. VDJmatch was used to annotate antigen specificity against VDJdb, with one amino acid substitution in CDR3 allowed.

The TCR sequence derives from a woman under 30 in good health. This sequence uses TRBV7-2 and TRBJ1-5; 8 junctional bases match TRBD1. Material: CD4+ T cells sorted from blood. The bases read TGTGCCAGCAGCCCACAGGGGGGTCAGCCCCAGCATTTT. Its protein product is CASSPQGGQPQHF.